This T cell receptor (beta chain) was obtained from a study of naive and memory T cell subsets (dated by TCRdb to 2017 to 2019). For the study in its entirety: The figure summarizing these samples reported approximately ten blood donors, 7 tuberculin skin test biopsies and 3 saline control biopsies. PCR2 was typically performed as a SYBR Green qPCR that was stopped at a set threshold, although end-point PCR (roughly 6 cycles) could be used instead for low-input samples. Skin biopsies were taken from tuberculin skin test sites or from saline-injected control sites and were processed for RNA extraction as described before. Here is what the overall study found, with its caveats: The potential sensitivity of the RNA-based method to TCR transcript changes with T cell activation and differentiation was acknowledged. The paper did not give details on skin biopsy collection and RNA processing but referred to earlier studies for those details. Both types of skin biopsy reportedly yielded TCR sequences, though far more TCRs came from tuberculin skin test sites. The higher numbers of TCRs at tuberculin skin test sites were interpreted as T cell infiltration of a delayed type IV hypersensitivity reaction.

Libraries were built with UMI-ligation and nested PCR. The ligated cDNA was amplified in four rounds of PCR with nested alpha and beta constant region primers together with the SP2 primer. For the blood and skin samples, reverse transcription of TCR RNA was done with SuperScript IV along with alpha and beta constant region primers. An oligonucleotide carrying the Illumina SP2 primer and a UMI was ligated to the 3' end of the cDNA by means of T4 RNA ligase 1. To prevent hairpin formation, the 12-nucleotide UMI was made up of two random hexamers with an eight-base spacer between them. From the second PCR onward, TCR alpha and beta chain libraries were processed separately, and dual indexing was applied for multiplexing. After pooling, the indexed libraries were analyzed by capillary electrophoresis and sequenced on either an Illumina MiSeq or NextSeq. Libraries were spiked with PhiX DNA at about 5-7% so that base diversity was increased and cluster recognition was improved. The study's own analysis went as follows. Demultiplexor took UMIs from read 2, joined the UMIs to the TCR sequence from read 1, and separated reads according to sample indices. Decombinator identified V and J genes and V-J junctions, assigning each TCR a five-part identifier including V and J deletions. Collapsinator used UMIs to correct sequencing errors and PCR amplification heterogeneity, producing a UMI-based abundance for each TCR. CDR3Translator turned identifiers into nucleotide sequence, translated that sequence into amino acids, and pulled out CDR3 regions based on terminal motifs. Error-corrected alpha and beta TCR counts from blood and skin were compared after normalization to input RNA amount. TCRdb handled the public reads itself, with Q25 trimming in fastp and clone calling in MiXCR, and kept productive beta chains. Rows are unified per CDR3 protein, each entry keeping the most common DNA and genes. The V and J calls, along with clone size, are taken from TCRdb and not from the paper's own processing. The sample records roughly 36,000 distinct CDR3 sequences, about 11% of which are singletons. The ten biggest clones cover roughly 3.6% of the sample.

What this sample's treatment or condition label stands for: skin biopsy from PPD injection site in Mantoux-positive individual. The study described a robust, sensitive protocol for amplifying, sequencing and analyzing TCRs, using 3' ligation of a UMI-containing oligonucleotide to TCR cDNA. The tuberculin skin test biopsies were taken from PPD-injected sites in individuals who had a positive Mantoux test. Total RNA was treated with RQ1 DNase, without cell sorting, prior to reverse transcription, with an input of roughly 1 to 1000 ng being targeted. To check how robust the pipeline was in samples where T cells make up a minority population, libraries were built from skin biopsies and whole blood. This clonotype was recorded only once. Which antigen it targets is not known. This could be a read error, since a much larger clone is one nucleotide away. V loses 5 bases of germline sequence and J loses 7 bases, and the interval between the two ends is 14 bases. From cysteine to phenylalanine, the CDR3 is 14 amino acids long. Only the CDR3 DNA is retained, 42 bases long and in frame from the first base.

The TCR was taken from an adult in good health. Sample: skin, taken from a tuberculin skin test site. The sequence joins TRBV12-3 or TRBV12-4 to TRBJ1-4; the D gene remains uncertain. The CDR3 protein is CASSTDSVSEKLFF. The bases read TGTGCCAGCAGTACCGACTCTGTCAGTGAAAAACTGTTTTTT.